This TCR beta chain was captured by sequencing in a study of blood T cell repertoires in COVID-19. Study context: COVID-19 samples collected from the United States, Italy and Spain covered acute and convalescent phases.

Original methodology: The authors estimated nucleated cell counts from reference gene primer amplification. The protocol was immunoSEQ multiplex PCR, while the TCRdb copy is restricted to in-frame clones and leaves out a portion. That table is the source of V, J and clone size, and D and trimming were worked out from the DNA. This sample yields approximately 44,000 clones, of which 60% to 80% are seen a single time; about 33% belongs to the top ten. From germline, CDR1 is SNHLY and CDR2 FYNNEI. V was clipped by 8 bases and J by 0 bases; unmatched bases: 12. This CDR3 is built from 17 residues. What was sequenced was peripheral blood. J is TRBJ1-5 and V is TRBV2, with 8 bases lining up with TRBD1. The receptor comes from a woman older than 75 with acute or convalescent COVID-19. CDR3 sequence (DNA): TGTGCCAGCGGAAGAGGAGGACAGGGACATAGCAATCAGCCCCAGCATTTT. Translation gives CASGRGGQGHSNQPQHF.